The 10 T cell receptor beta chains given below trace back to one sample, sequenced in a study of cytomegalovirus exposure and HLA in healthy donors. Clones were sequenced by immunoSEQ multiplex PCR, and TCRdb holds only the in-frame ones, with some missing. Among 250,000 to 400,000 clones listed, 88% were seen once. The sequenced sample consisted of PBMCs. All receptors derive from a man aged 30 to 45 in good health and CMV-seronegative.

The chain has TRBV9 and TRBJ1-2; D remains unclear. The CDR3 runs 15 residues. Germline V lookup: CDR1 SGDLS, CDR2 YYNGEE. V was trimmed by 0 bases and J by 1 base, leaving 10 bases between them. The CDR3 is CASSVDGHYNYGYTF. CDR3 DNA sequence: TGTGCCAGCAGCGTAGATGGGCATTATAACTATGGCTACACCTTC. Supplemented by reference TRBV9 and TRBJ1-2, the full variable domain reads DSGVTQTPKHLITATGQRVTLRCSPRSGDLSVYWYQQSLDQGLQFLIQYYNGEERAKGNILERFSAQQFPDLHSELNLSSLELGDSALYFCASSVDGHYNYGYTFGSGTRLTVV.

This chain links TRBV6-6 with TRBJ1-2, with 12 bases fitting TRBD1. Germline CDR1 and CDR2: MNHNY and SVGAGI (reference sequence). This CDR3 comprises 14 residues. V shed 5 bases, J shed 7 bases, and the junction held 5 bases outside the gene matches. The CDR3 region is CASSGGQGAFGYTF. The CDR3 DNA reads TGTGCCAGCAGTGGGGGACAGGGGGCCTTTGGCTACACCTTC.

This clone was seen a single time. The V call is TRBV7-9, the J call TRBJ2-5; D might be TRBD1 (6 bases). CDR3 length: 14 amino acids. The germline V gene encodes CDR1 SEHNR and CDR2 FQNEAQ (reference sequence). Trimming stripped 2 bases from V and 4 bases from J, with 11 bases between. The CDR3 region is CASSLQGRPETQYF. The CDR3 DNA reads TGTGCCAGCAGCTTACAGGGGCGTCCAGAGACCCAGTACTTC.

Worth noting for this clone: The sample carries other DNA sequences with the same CDR3. The CDR3 is CASSLVSSYEQYF. The CDR3 nucleotides are TGTGCCAGCAGCCTTGTTAGCTCCTACGAGCAGTACTTC. This chain links TRBV11-2 with TRBJ2-7, with D unresolved. Trimming took 5 bases from V and 0 from J, leaving 8 bases between them. This CDR3 has 13 amino acids. Per the germline V gene, CDR1 is SGHAT and CDR2 is FQNNGV.

The chain recombines TRBV5-4 with TRBJ2-7; 7 bases align to TRBD1. The CDR3 totals 15 residues. Germline CDR1 and CDR2: SGHNT and YYREEE (reference sequence). V shed 4 bases, J shed 1 base, and the junction held 8 bases outside the gene matches. CDR3 in DNA: TGTGCCAGCAGCCACCCTGGGACAGCGTCCTACGAGCAGTACTTC. This encodes CASSHPGTASYEQYF.

This sequence joins TRBV4-1 and TRBJ2-7, with D unclear. Trimming left V 4 bases short and J 0 bases short, with 7 bases between. CDR3 size: 13 residues. Germline V gene lookup returns CDR1 MGHRA and CDR2 YSYEKL. Here the CDR3 reads CASSPQLSYEQYF. The DNA for the CDR3 is TGCGCCAGCAGCCCACAGCTCTCCTACGAGCAGTACTTC.

The chain recombines TRBV5-5 with TRBJ1-2; unclear D gene. V lost 2 bases and J 7 bases, leaving 15 bases between the germline ends. The CDR3 is made up of 14 amino acids. Germline CDR1 SGHKS, CDR2 YYEKEE (reference sequence). The CDR3 region is CASSLGGVASGYTF. In DNA form, the CDR3 reads TGTGCCAGCAGCTTAGGAGGAGTGGCGAGTGGCTACACCTTC. The full variable domain, with the rest looked up from reference TRBV5-5 and TRBJ1-2, is DAGVTQSPTHLIKTRGQQVTLRCSPISGHKSVSWYQQVLGQGPQFIFQYYEKEERGRGNFPDRFSARQFPNYSSELNVNALLLGDSALYLCASSLGGVASGYTFGSGTRLTVV.

Comment on this clone: Other DNA sequences from this sample encode an identical CDR3 as well. The chain employs TRBV7-9 and TRBJ2-6; 10 nucleotides agree with TRBD2. Germline CDR1 and CDR2: SEHNR and FQNEAQ (reference sequence). V trimming: 4 bases; J trimming: 0 bases; junction bases outside the gene matches: 3. The CDR3 has 17 amino acids. The CDR3 coding sequence is TGTGCCAGCAGCTCTAGCGGGGGACCCTCTGGGGCCAACGTCCTGACTTTC. This sequence encodes CASSSSGGPSGANVLTF. The full variable domain, in which reference TRBV7-9 and TRBJ2-6 provide the parts outside the CDR3, is DTGVSQNPRHKITKRGQNVTFRCDPISEHNRLYWYRQTLGQGPEFLTYFQNEAQLEKSRLLSDRFSAERPKGSFSTLEIQRTEQGDSAMYLCASSSSGGPSGANVLTFGAGSRLTVL.

The chain joins TRBV2 to TRBJ1-6; D gene unclear. Trimming pared 3 bases from V and 5 bases from J, leaving 14 bases between. Germline values: CDR1 SNHLY, CDR2 FYNNEI. The CDR3 has 16 amino acids. The CDR3 here is CASSEGKSLNNSPLHF. CDR3 DNA: TGTGCCAGCAGTGAGGGCAAGTCTTTGAATAATTCACCCCTCCACTTT.

The chain employs TRBV11-2 and TRBJ1-2; D not resolved. The CDR3 has 16 amino acids. CDR1 and CDR2 from the germline V gene are SGHAT and FQNNGV. V lost 0 bases, J lost 8 bases, and 19 bases lay in between. DNA of the CDR3: TGTGCCAGCAGCTTAGAGGGCAGTTTAACGGGAGAGGGCTACACCTTC. Translation gives CASSLEGSLTGEGYTF. The whole variable domain, remainder taken from reference TRBV11-2 and TRBJ1-2, is EAGVAQSPRYKIIEKRQSVAFWCNPISGHATLYWYQQILGQGPKLLIQFQNNGVVDDSQLPKDRFSAERLKGVDSTLKIQPAKLEDSAVYLCASSLEGSLTGEGYTFGSGTRLTVV.